Listed below are T cell receptor beta chains from one sample, sequenced in a study of cytomegalovirus exposure and HLA in healthy donors. Data came from immunoSEQ multiplex PCR; TCRdb stores just in-frame clones and leaves some out. The data hold roughly 180,000 clones, with 77% observed a single time. The sequencing sample was made of PBMCs. The receptors shown here come from a woman in her twenties or thirties in good health and CMV-seropositive. The CDR3 runs from the conserved cysteine through the conserved F or W. D genes are given only for firm matches. Clone size is shown for a subset of rows, as once, few, many or a class of expanded clone.

V	D	J	size	CDR3	DNA
TRBV5-1	NA	TRBJ1-1	NA	CASSLVRATEAFF	TGCGCCAGCAGCTTAGTCAGGGCGACTGAAGCTTTCTTT
TRBV28	NA	TRBJ2-7	NA	CASSSPERAPYF	TGTGCCAGCAGTTCACCCGAGAGGGCCCCTTACTTC
TRBV27	TRBD1	TRBJ2-5	NA	CASSLLGQGTETQYF	TGTGCCAGCAGTTTACTGGGACAGGGGACCGAGACCCAGTACTTC
TRBV27	NA	TRBJ2-1	NA	CASQKEGPLSYNEQFF	TGTGCCAGCCAGAAGGAGGGGCCGCTCTCCTACAATGAGCAGTTCTTC
TRBV18	TRBD1	TRBJ2-1	few	CASSPGTGISYNEQFF	TGTGCCAGCTCACCAGGGACAGGAATCTCCTACAATGAGCAGTTCTTC
TRBV2	TRBD2	TRBJ2-1	NA	CASSLAGDIEQFF	TGTGCCAGCAGCTTAGCGGGAGACATTGAGCAGTTCTTC
TRBV7-2	NA	TRBJ1-2	NA	CASSLVQGNGYTF	TGTGCCAGCAGCTTAGTTCAGGGTAATGGCTACACCTTC
TRBV5-1	NA	TRBJ2-5	NA	CASSNQGRVETQYF	TGCGCCAGCAGCAATCAGGGGCGCGTAGAGACCCAGTACTTC
TRBV2	TRBD1	TRBJ1-1	NA	CARRTGVNSFF	TGTGCCAGAAGGACAGGAGTTAATTCTTTCTTT
TRBV29-1	NA	TRBJ2-3	NA	CSVGRSTDTQYF	TGCAGCGTTGGCAGAAGCACAGATACGCAGTATTTT
TRBV11-2	TRBD2	TRBJ2-3	NA	CASSFSGRSTDTQYF	TGTGCCAGCAGCTTTAGCGGGAGGTCCACAGATACGCAGTATTTT
TRBV18	NA	TRBJ2-7	NA	CASSTISLTYEQYF	TGTGCCAGCTCAACAATTTCTCTCACCTACGAGCAGTACTTC
TRBV4-1	TRBD1	TRBJ1-6	few	CASSQEPIGGGNSPLHF	TGCGCCAGCAGCCAAGAACCTATAGGGGGCGGTAATTCACCCCTCCACTTT
TRBV11-2	NA	TRBJ2-2	many	CASSFFRDTTGELFF	TGTGCCAGCAGCTTCTTTCGGGACACCACCGGGGAGCTGTTTTTT
TRBV30	TRBD2	TRBJ2-7	NA	CAWTAGVSYEQYF	TGTGCCTGGACTGCGGGAGTAAGCTACGAGCAGTACTTC
TRBV10-3	TRBD2	TRBJ2-3	NA	CAIRGTSDDTQYF	TGTGCCATCAGGGGGACTAGCGACGATACGCAGTATTTT
TRBV25-1	TRBD1	TRBJ2-1	once	CASSHPGTGNNEQFF	TGTGCCAGCAGTCATCCTGGGACAGGGAACAATGAGCAGTTCTTC
TRBV5-4	NA	TRBJ1-1	NA	CASSLVGGNAFF	TGTGCCAGCAGCTTGGTGGGGGGAAACGCTTTCTTT
TRBV28	NA	TRBJ2-7	once	CASRSNHEQYF	TGTGCCAGCAGGTCTAACCACGAGCAGTACTTC
TRBV6-5	NA	TRBJ2-6	once	CASSYGAGTGANVLTF	TGTGCCAGCAGTTACGGGGCGGGAACAGGGGCCAACGTCCTGACTTTC
TRBV21-1	NA	TRBJ2-1	few	CASSKWDSPGTSGIRRIDEQFF	TGTGCCAGCAGCAAATGGGACTCTCCCGGGACTAGCGGGATCAGAAGAATCGATGAGCAGTTCTTC
TRBV7-9	NA	TRBJ1-1	NA	CAGKAGAGNTEAFF	TGTGCCGGAAAAGCAGGGGCGGGGAACACTGAAGCTTTCTTT
TRBV10-3	TRBD2	TRBJ2-1	once	CAISTPGGDNEQFF	TGTGCCATCAGTACTCCGGGAGGGGACAATGAGCAGTTCTTC
TRBV2	NA	TRBJ2-2	NA	CASRLQANTGELFF	TGTGCCAGCAGGTTACAGGCGAACACCGGGGAGCTGTTTTTT
TRBV5-1	TRBD1	TRBJ2-2	few	CASANTGVGTGELFF	TGCGCCAGCGCCAATACAGGGGTCGGAACCGGGGAGCTGTTTTTT
TRBV5-5	NA	TRBJ2-2	NA	CASSPTNRESGELFF	TGTGCCAGCAGTCCCACCAACCGGGAGTCCGGGGAGCTGTTTTTT
TRBV11-2	TRBD2	TRBJ2-3	once	CASSFSGRATDTQYF	TGTGCCAGCAGCTTTAGCGGGAGGGCCACAGATACGCAGTATTTT
TRBV28	TRBD1	TRBJ1-5	few	CASSFPPYRGQPQHF	TGTGCCAGCAGTTTTCCCCCCTACAGGGGTCAGCCCCAGCATTTT
TRBV19	TRBD1	TRBJ2-7	NA	CASSKDRGTSYEQYF	TGTGCCAGTAGTAAGGACAGGGGTACGTCCTACGAGCAGTACTTC
TRBV5-1	NA	TRBJ2-7	NA	CASSLQTGSSSYEQYF	TGCGCCAGCAGCTTGCAAACAGGTTCGAGCTCCTACGAGCAGTACTTC
TRBV6-6	TRBD1	TRBJ1-1	NA	CASSYGGQGHTEAFF	TGTGCCAGCAGTTATGGGGGACAGGGCCACACTGAAGCTTTCTTT
TRBV5-1	NA	TRBJ2-3	NA	CASSFTGADTQYF	TGCGCCAGCAGCTTTACAGGCGCAGATACGCAGTATTTT
TRBV21-1	NA	TRBJ2-7	NA	CASRDILSYEQYF	TGTGCCAGCCGGGATATACTAAGTTACGAGCAGTACTTC
TRBV15	TRBD2	TRBJ2-7	once	CATSKGSGAPDEQYF	TGTGCCACCAGCAAGGGCAGCGGGGCTCCCGACGAGCAGTACTTC
TRBV5-1	TRBD2	TRBJ2-1	NA	CASSFSGRPGYNEQFF	TGCGCCAGCAGCTTCAGCGGGAGGCCGGGGTACAATGAGCAGTTCTTC
TRBV25-1	NA	TRBJ1-1	NA	CASSESGRGAFF	TGTGCCAGCAGTGAATCAGGGAGGGGAGCTTTCTTT
TRBV5-8	NA	TRBJ2-5	NA	CASSLYRDKETQYF	TGTGCCAGCAGCTTGTACAGGGATAAAGAGACCCAGTACTTC
TRBV27	TRBD2	TRBJ2-1	NA	CASSKQREGRNEQFF	TGTGCCAGCAGCAAACAGCGGGAGGGCCGCAATGAGCAGTTCTTC
TRBV19	NA	TRBJ1-2	NA	CASSRAGYGYTF	TGTGCCAGTAGTCGGGCGGGGTATGGCTACACCTTC
TRBV7-9	TRBD1	TRBJ2-2	NA	CASSLGSGGTGELFF	TGTGCCAGCAGCTTAGGTTCAGGGGGCACCGGGGAGCTGTTTTTT